This T cell receptor beta chain was obtained from a study of T cell repertoires in cytomegalovirus infection. For the study at large: TCR beta signatures that were public indicated CMV infection and matching HLA type. Study observations and caveats: CMV-specific TCR beta clonotypes restricted by HLA-C were the ones dominating the ex vivo response. Identification of carriers of CMV plus the relevant HLA was performed using cumulative public TCR beta family frequency.

Germline V lookup: CDR1 MNHNY, CDR2 SVGAGI (reference sequence). The CDR3 has 15 amino acids. With 2 bases removed from V and 2 bases from J, the gap between germline ends came to 11 bases. This clonotype was recorded a few times. Its specificity is unknown. TCRdb re-derived calls from the reads in MiXCR, one entry per CDR3 protein. The data contain 200,000 to 250,000 distinct CDR3 sequences, about 23% of them singletons. Sequencing was performed on CD8+ T cells from PBMCs. This chain links TRBV6-6 with TRBJ2-3; perhaps TRBD2 as D (6 bases). This TCR was recovered from a human donor in good health (CMV status not recorded). Some clones in this sample may be carry-over from other donors' samples. CDR3 loop: CASSYGAGLTDTQYF. CDR3 nucleotide sequence: TGTGCCAGCAGTTACGGTGCGGGGCTCACAGATACGCAGTATTTT.